Below, 26 T cell receptor beta chains from the same sample are listed, as sequenced in a study of monozygotic twins with inflammatory bowel disease. TCRdb reprocessed the 5' RACE reads and stores each CDR3 protein as one record, lacking DNA. The table counts fewer than 450,000 distinct CDR3 sequences; 2.6% lies in the top ten. Sequenced material: blood. Every receptor here comes from a human donor with ulcerative colitis or Crohn's disease, or a healthy co-twin of an affected twin (not recorded which).

V is TRBV7-2 and J is TRBJ2-7. Germline CDR1 and CDR2: SGHTA and FQGNSA. The CDR3 loop spans 16 amino acids. The chain's CDR3 is CASSLASSGAPYEQYF. Using reference TRBV7-2 and TRBJ2-7 for the parts outside the CDR3, the full variable domain is GAGVSQSPSNKVTEKGKDVELRCDPISGHTALYWYRQSLGQGLEFLIYFQGNSAPDKSGLPSDRFSAERTGGSVSTLTIQRTQQEDSAVYLCASSLASSGAPYEQYFGPGTRLTVT.

The chain's CDR3 is CASSSRGTGDDLMGSYEQYF. V usage is TRBV12-3 or TRBV12-4 and J usage is TRBJ2-7; TCRdb's D gene call, TRBD1, goes unchecked for lack of DNA. This CDR3 region has 20 residues.

The chain uses TRBV7-8 and TRBJ1-4. Germline V gene lookup returns CDR1 SGHVS and CDR2 FQNEAQ. This CDR3 has 18 amino acids. The CDR3 loop is CASSLGSVGREWNEKLFF.

The rearrangement joins TRBV4-1 to TRBJ2-7; TCRdb returns TRBD2, unconfirmable since there is no DNA. The germline CDR1 and CDR2 sequences are MGHRA and YSYEKL. The CDR3 covers 14 residues. This CDR3 is CASSQGGSAYEQYF.

J is TRBJ2-3 and V is TRBV5-1; as DNA is missing, the TRBD1 call by TCRdb cannot be tested. Germline V gene data show CDR1 as SGHRS and CDR2 as YFSETQ. The CDR3 is 14 amino acids. The CDR3 here is CASSAKQGVDTQYF.

This chain joins TRBV7-3 and TRBJ2-2; TCRdb reports TRBD1, a call that lacks DNA to check it against. Germline CDR1 and CDR2: SGHTA and FQGTGA. The length of the CDR3 is 15 residues. The CDR3 loop is CASSLEGGRTGELFF.

V usage is TRBV6-5 and J usage is TRBJ1-1; the D gene TCRdb calls, TRBD1, cannot be checked with no DNA. The germline CDR1 and CDR2 sequences are MNHEY and SVGAGI. The CDR3 extends over 13 amino acids. CDR3 region: CACSIGGFTEAFF.

The chain uses TRBV7-2 and TRBJ1-2; the TCRdb call, TRBD1, lacks DNA for checking. Germline V gene sequence: CDR1 SGHTA, CDR2 FQGNSA. This CDR3 is 15 amino acids long. CDR3 in amino acids: CASSGSAGTNYGYTF.

The chain has TRBV7-6 and TRBJ2-7. The CDR3 is made up of 14 amino acids. The germline V gene has CDR1 SGHVS and CDR2 FNYEAQ. CDR3 sequence: CASSVDRSSYEQYF.

The rearrangement joins TRBV12-3 or TRBV12-4 to TRBJ1-6; TCRdb's assignment of TRBD1 cannot be checked, as there is no DNA. This CDR3 contains 15 residues. CDR3 amino acids: CASSPTTAKGSPLHF.

The chain couples TRBV6-1 to TRBJ1-5; TCRdb's assignment of TRBD1 cannot be checked, as there is no DNA. Germline V lookup: CDR1 MNHNS, CDR2 SASEGT. This CDR3 has 15 amino acids. The CDR3 is CASSELTASNQPQHF.

CDR3 residues: CASSSRYEAFF. The chain carries TRBV12-3 or TRBV12-4 and TRBJ1-1. This CDR3 spans 11 amino acids.

The chain couples TRBV6-5 to TRBJ2-1. The CDR3 is made up of 13 amino acids. The germline V gene has CDR1 MNHEY and CDR2 SVGAGI. The CDR3 sequence: CASSYSEIGEQFF.

This chain links TRBV3-1 with TRBJ2-7; TCRdb proposes TRBD2, but this gene call is untestable without DNA. CDR3 length equals 15 residues. Germline V CDR1 and CDR2: LGHDT, YNNKEL (reference sequence). Here the CDR3 reads CASSQSRGGTYEQYF.

The CDR3 region is CSALRGLPYNEQFF. V is TRBV20-1 and J is TRBJ2-1; no DNA is available, so the TRBD2 call from TCRdb remains unchecked. Germline CDR1 and CDR2: DFQATT and SNEGSKA (reference sequence). This CDR3 spans 14 amino acids.

This chain links TRBV5-1 with TRBJ2-7. This CDR3 has 13 amino acids. Per germline, CDR1 SGHRS and CDR2 YFSETQ. The CDR3 protein is CASSWGPDYEQYF. The full variable domain, with the rest looked up from reference TRBV5-1 and TRBJ2-7, is KAGVTQTPRYLIKTRGQQVTLSCSPISGHRSVSWYQQTPGQGLQFLFEYFSETQRNKGNFPGRFSGRQFSNSRSEMNVSTLELGDSALYLCASSWGPDYEQYFGPGTRLTVT.

The rearrangement uses TRBV7-6 and TRBJ2-5; TCRdb's D call, TRBD1, is unchecked because there is no DNA. This CDR3 region has 16 residues. Germline CDR1 is SGHVS and CDR2 is FNYEAQ. CDR3 amino acids: CASSLGGGLGQETQYF.

The CDR3: CASSPPLEDTQYF. The chain has TRBV18 and TRBJ2-3. The CDR3 covers 13 residues. CDR1 and CDR2 (germline): KGHSH, LQKENI.

The V and J genes are TRBV7-6 and TRBJ2-3; TCRdb names TRBD1, which stays unverified in the absence of DNA. The CDR3 runs 15 residues. In germline, CDR1 is SGHVS, CDR2 FNYEAQ. The CDR3 protein is CASSPAPLAADTQYF.

The genes are TRBV7-2 and TRBJ1-6; lacking DNA, the TRBD1 call made by TCRdb goes unchecked. Germline V CDR1 and CDR2: SGHTA, FQGNSA. The CDR3 sequence is 15 residues long. The chain's CDR3 is CASSLSRTVNSPLHF. Full variable domain (missing parts from reference TRBV7-2 and TRBJ1-6): GAGVSQSPSNKVTEKGKDVELRCDPISGHTALYWYRQSLGQGLEFLIYFQGNSAPDKSGLPSDRFSAERTGGSVSTLTIQRTQQEDSAVYLCASSLSRTVNSPLHFGNGTRLTVT.

The CDR3 protein is CASSLAGGQGPQHF. The chain links TRBV12-3 or TRBV12-4 to TRBJ1-5; there is no DNA to check the TCRdb D call of TRBD1. The CDR3 contains 14 residues.

CDR3: CASDIAGAETQYF. The chain couples TRBV6-1 to TRBJ2-5; as DNA is missing, the TRBD2 call by TCRdb cannot be tested. The germline V gene encodes CDR1 MNHNS and CDR2 SASEGT. The CDR3 has 13 amino acids.

This chain uses TRBV5-1 with TRBJ2-4; TCRdb designates TRBD1, a call that cannot be tested without DNA. Germline assignment: CDR1 SGHRS and CDR2 YFSETQ. This CDR3 has 15 residues. The chain's CDR3 is CASSPSTGRENIQYF.

The chain joins TRBV18 to TRBJ1-2. This CDR3 is built from 14 residues. Germline V lookup: CDR1 KGHSH, CDR2 LQKENI. CDR3 protein: CASSPPEGSYGYTF.

This chain uses TRBV7-3 with TRBJ2-1; the TCRdb call, TRBD2, lacks DNA for checking. This CDR3 is 14 amino acids long. Germline loops: CDR1 SGHTA, CDR2 FQGTGA. CDR3 protein: CASSFGVGASGQFF.

J is TRBJ2-5 and V is TRBV12-3 or TRBV12-4; TCRdb calls TRBD1, which cannot be checked without DNA. The CDR3 is made up of 16 amino acids. This CDR3 reads CASSFLAGGDQETQYF.